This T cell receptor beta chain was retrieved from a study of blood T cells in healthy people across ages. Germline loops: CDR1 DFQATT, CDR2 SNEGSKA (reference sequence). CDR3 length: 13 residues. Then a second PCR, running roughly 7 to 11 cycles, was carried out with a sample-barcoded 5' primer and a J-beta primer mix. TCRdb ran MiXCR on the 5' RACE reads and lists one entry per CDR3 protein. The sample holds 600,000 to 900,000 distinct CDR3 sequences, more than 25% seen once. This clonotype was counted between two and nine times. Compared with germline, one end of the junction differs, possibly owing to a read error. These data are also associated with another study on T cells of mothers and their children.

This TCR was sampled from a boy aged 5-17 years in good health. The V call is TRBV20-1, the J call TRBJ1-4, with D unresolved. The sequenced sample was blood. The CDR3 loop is CSARANNNEKLFF. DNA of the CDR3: TGCAGTGCTAGAGCCAACAATAATGAAAAGCTGTTTTTT.